The 22 T cell receptor beta chains below all came from one sample that was sequenced in a study of identical twins. TCRdb analysed the 5' RACE reads with MiXCR anew, one entry per CDR3 protein. Of 1.5 million to 2 million distinct CDR3 sequences in the sample, about 30% were seen once. Sequenced sample: cord blood. These receptors came from a newborn girl in good health.

This clonotype has a handful of counts. V usage is TRBV20-1 and J usage is TRBJ1-1; 8 bases are a match to TRBD1. V lost 6 bases to trimming and J lost 4 bases; unmatched junction nucleotides: 7. The CDR3 extends over 13 amino acids. Germline loops: CDR1 DFQATT, CDR2 SNEGSKA (reference sequence). The CDR3 region is CSAAQGGGTEAFF. The CDR3 DNA follows: TGCAGTGCCGCACAGGGGGGTGGCACTGAAGCTTTCTTT.

This clonotype has only one observation. A much larger clone is a single base away; this may be a read error. V usage is TRBV4-2 and J usage is TRBJ1-2; D is ambiguous. Per germline, CDR1 LGHNA and CDR2 YNFKEQ. The CDR3 consists of 15 residues. The CDR3 here is CASSQGGSSNYGCTF. In DNA, the CDR3 is TGTGCCAGCAGCCAAGGCGGCAGTTCTAACTATGGCTGCACCTTC.

The chain joins TRBV12-3 or TRBV12-4 to TRBJ1-4; 7 nucleotides line up with TRBD1. The CDR3 totals 16 residues. The J segment lost 0 bases and the V segment lost 4 bases, leaving 5 bases of the junction unmatched. In DNA form, the CDR3 reads TGTGCCAGCAGTTCACAGGGGTCACCAACTAATGAAAAACTGTTTTTT. It encodes CASSSQGSPTNEKLFF.

The rearrangement uses TRBV24-1 and TRBJ1-2; D perhaps matches TRBD1 (5 bases). The V end lost 5 bases, the J end lost 4 bases, and 19 bases lay between the germline ends. The length of the CDR3 is 16 residues. Per the germline V gene, CDR1 is KGHDR and CDR2 is SFDVKD. DNA of the CDR3: TGTGCCACCAGTGCCACGTCCCGGGACGGTGGCTATGGCTACACCTTC. Translating gives CATSATSRDGGYGYTF.

Concerning this clonotype: Possible read error: a much larger clone is one base away. The V and J genes are TRBV20-1 and TRBJ2-5, with TRBD1 matching over 7 bases. J was trimmed by 3 bases and V by 2 bases; bases with no gene match: 0. Germline V gives CDR1 DFQATT, CDR2 SNEGSKA (reference sequence). The CDR3 length is 12 residues. The CDR3 nucleotides read TGCAGTGCTAGACAGGGGGAAGAGACCCAGTACTTC. The encoded protein is CSARQGEETQYF.

A note on this clonotype: Likely a read error: the CDR3 ends without its conserved phenylalanine or tryptophan. The genes are TRBV3-1 and TRBJ1-2; D not resolved. This CDR3 has 14 amino acids. V was trimmed by 4 bases and J by 0 bases, leaving 9 bases between them. CDR1 is LGHDT and CDR2 is YNNKEL in the germline V gene (reference sequence). The CDR3 sequence is CASSPAGSNYGYTL. The CDR3 bases are TGTGCCAGCAGCCCGGCCGGTTCTAACTATGGCTACACCTTA.

V and J are TRBV5-1 and TRBJ1-2, with TRBD1 identical over 11 bases. Germline trimming cut 1 base from V and 2 bases from J; bases unmatched to any gene: 10. Germline values: CDR1 SGHRS, CDR2 YFSETQ. This CDR3 spans 18 amino acids. Here the CDR3 DNA reads TGCGCCAGCAGCTTGCGGGGACAGGGGGATTCACCCAACTATGGCTACACCTTC. This gives the protein CASSLRGQGDSPNYGYTF.

The chain is built from TRBV6-5 and TRBJ1-1; unclear D gene. From germline, CDR1 is MNHEY and CDR2 SVGAGI. This CDR3 region has 14 residues. The V and J ends lost 6 bases and 5 bases respectively, with 16 bases between them. The CDR3 is CASSRGGRRTEAFF. In DNA, the CDR3 is TGTGCCAGCAGCCGAGGAGGGCGCAGGACTGAAGCTTTCTTT.

This clonotype was seen a single time. The chain joins TRBV2 to TRBJ2-7, with 8 bases fitting TRBD1. Germline V lookup: CDR1 SNHLY, CDR2 FYNNEI. V lost 9 bases to trimming and J lost 7 bases; unmatched junction nucleotides: 11. The CDR3 loop spans 13 amino acids. CDR3 sequence (DNA): TGTGCCAGTACGGGACAGGCATACAATGAGCAGTACTTC. Translation: CASTGQAYNEQYF.

This chain links TRBV6-1 with TRBJ2-7; no firm D call. Trimming removed 0 bases at V and 3 bases at J, with 9 bases between. The CDR3 covers 14 residues. The germline gives CDR1 MNHNS, CDR2 SASEGT. CDR3 sequence reads: CASSEAHTDYEQYF. The CDR3 coding sequence is TGTGCCAGCAGTGAAGCGCACACCGACTACGAGCAGTACTTC.

This clonotype showed up just a few times. The chain is built from TRBV9 and TRBJ2-4; TRBD2 matches 10 bases. Germline V gives CDR1 SGDLS, CDR2 YYNGEE. CDR3 length: 14 amino acids. After removal of 0 bases from V and 11 bases from J, the junction contained 5 bases not matched to a gene. CDR3: CASSVGTSGKVQYF. The CDR3, as DNA: TGTGCCAGCAGCGTAGGTACTAGCGGGAAAGTTCAGTACTTC.

In regard to this clonotype: A read error may produce the germline difference seen at one junction end. V is TRBV28 and J is TRBJ2-1, with TRBD2 matching 11 bases. CDR1 is MDHEN, CDR2 SYDVKM, per germline. This CDR3 has 14 residues. In nucleotides, the CDR3 is TGTGCCAGCACTAGCGGGAGGCTCAACAATGAGCGGTTCTTC. This encodes CASTSGRLNNERFF. The whole variable domain, filled in from reference TRBV28 and TRBJ2-1, reads DVKVTQSSRYLVKRTGEKVFLECVQDMDHENMFWYRQDPGLGLRLIYFSYDVKMKEKGDIPEGYSVSREKKERFSLILESASTNQTSMYLCASTSGRLNNERFFGPGTRLTVL.

This clonotype has only a few counts. The V call is TRBV9, the J call TRBJ2-1; 11 bases align to TRBD2. Germline V CDR1 and CDR2: SGDLS, YYNGEE. After removal of 1 base from V and 8 bases from J, the junction contained 8 bases not matched to a gene. CDR3 length equals 16 residues. The CDR3 DNA sequence: TGTGCCAGCAGCGTAAATGGACTAGCGGGTCGGGATGAGCAGTTCTTC. Amino acids: CASSVNGLAGRDEQFF.

The sample holds a few counts of this clonotype. V gene TRBV30 combines with J gene TRBJ2-1; TRBD1 agrees at 8 bases. V gave up 7 bases and J gave up 4 bases; unmatched junction bases: 6. The V gene's germline CDR1 is GTSNPN and CDR2 SVGIG (reference sequence). CDR3 length equals 13 residues. The CDR3 here is CASDRVRYNEQFF. CDR3 in DNA: TGTGCCTCGGACAGGGTGAGGTACAATGAGCAGTTCTTC.

About this clonotype itself: Compared with germline, one end of the junction differs, possibly owing to a read error. This chain joins TRBV10-3 and TRBJ1-6; D may be TRBD1 (5 bases). Germline CDR1 ENHRY, CDR2 SYGVKD. The CDR3 spans 15 residues. The CDR3 is CAISFAGSYNSSLHF. The CDR3 DNA reads TGTGCCATCAGTTTTGCAGGGTCCTATAATTCATCCCTCCACTTT.

This clonotype turned up a few times. The chain uses TRBV5-1 and TRBJ2-1, with 8 positions matching TRBD1. Trimming took 4 bases from V and 6 from J; bases not matched to a gene: 12. This CDR3 spans 16 amino acids. The V gene's germline CDR1 is SGHRS and CDR2 YFSETQ. This chain's CDR3 is CASSLRRLTGGNEQFF. Written as DNA, the CDR3 is TGCGCCAGCAGCCTCCGCCGTTTAACAGGGGGCAATGAGCAGTTCTTC.

At least ten counts were recorded for this clonotype. V gene TRBV24-1 combines with J gene TRBJ2-7; a weak D match, TRBD1 (6 bases). The germline V and J ends were trimmed by 2 bases and 5 bases, with 15 bases remaining between them. Germline V gene lookup returns CDR1 KGHDR and CDR2 SFDVKD. The CDR3 runs 15 residues. The chain's CDR3 is CATSDSATGPHEQYF. The CDR3 coding sequence is TGTGCCACCAGTGATTCCGCGACAGGTCCCCACGAGCAGTACTTC.

This clonotype appeared a few times. The chain recombines TRBV5-6 with TRBJ2-1; 8 bases map to TRBD2. Germline V lookup: CDR1 SGHDT, CDR2 YYEEEE. V shed 5 bases and J 6 bases; nucleotides not matched to a gene: 4. The CDR3 spans 13 residues. The CDR3 is CASSWGTSNEQFF. DNA for the CDR3: TGTGCCAGCAGTTGGGGGACTAGCAATGAGCAGTTCTTC. Drawing the rest from reference TRBV5-6 and TRBJ2-1, the complete variable domain is DAGVTQSPTHLIKTRGQQVTLRCSPKSGHDTVSWYQQALGQGPQFIFQYYEEEERQRGNFPDRFSGHQFPNYSSELNVNALLLGDSALYLCASSWGTSNEQFFGPGTRLTVL.

CDR3 in amino acids: CSASPWTGELFF. The DNA for the CDR3 is TGCAGTGCTTCGCCATGGACCGGGGAGCTGTTTTTT. The chain employs TRBV20-1 and TRBJ2-2, with unresolved D. Germline-derived CDR1 and CDR2 are DFQATT and SNEGSKA (reference sequence). With 5 bases removed from V and 5 bases from J, the gap between germline ends came to 9 bases. The length of the CDR3 is 12 residues.

This clonotype has a handful of counts. The J gene is TRBJ2-1, the V gene TRBV10-3; 7 bases agree with TRBD1. This CDR3 contains 13 residues. Per the germline V gene, CDR1 is ENHRY and CDR2 is SYGVKD. The V gene end was trimmed by 5 bases and the J gene end by 6 bases; junction bases not matched to a gene: 4. The CDR3 reads CAISSRQGNEQFF. CDR3 coding DNA: TGTGCCATCAGTTCCCGACAGGGCAATGAGCAGTTCTTC.

In its sample, this clonotype was seen once. A much larger clonotype is one base distant, so this may be a read error. V usage is TRBV3-1 and J usage is TRBJ2-5; 9 nucleotides align to TRBD2. The last part of the DNA fits TRBJ2-7 better; the J call may be wrong. From germline, CDR1 is LGHDT and CDR2 YNNKEL (reference sequence). CDR3 length equals 15 residues. Here the CDR3 DNA reads TGTGCCAGCAGCCAAGGGCCTAGCGGGACCTACGAGCAGTACTTC. Amino acids: CASSQGPSGTYEQYF.

This chain connects TRBV4-2 to TRBJ1-2; D uncertain. V was cut by 0 bases and J by 0 bases, with 11 bases left in between. Germline V gene data show CDR1 as LGHNA and CDR2 as YNFKEQ. CDR3 length: 16 amino acids. CDR3 sequence reads: CASSQDMRVANYGYTF. The CDR3, as DNA: TGTGCCAGCAGCCAAGATATGAGGGTAGCTAACTATGGCTACACCTTC.